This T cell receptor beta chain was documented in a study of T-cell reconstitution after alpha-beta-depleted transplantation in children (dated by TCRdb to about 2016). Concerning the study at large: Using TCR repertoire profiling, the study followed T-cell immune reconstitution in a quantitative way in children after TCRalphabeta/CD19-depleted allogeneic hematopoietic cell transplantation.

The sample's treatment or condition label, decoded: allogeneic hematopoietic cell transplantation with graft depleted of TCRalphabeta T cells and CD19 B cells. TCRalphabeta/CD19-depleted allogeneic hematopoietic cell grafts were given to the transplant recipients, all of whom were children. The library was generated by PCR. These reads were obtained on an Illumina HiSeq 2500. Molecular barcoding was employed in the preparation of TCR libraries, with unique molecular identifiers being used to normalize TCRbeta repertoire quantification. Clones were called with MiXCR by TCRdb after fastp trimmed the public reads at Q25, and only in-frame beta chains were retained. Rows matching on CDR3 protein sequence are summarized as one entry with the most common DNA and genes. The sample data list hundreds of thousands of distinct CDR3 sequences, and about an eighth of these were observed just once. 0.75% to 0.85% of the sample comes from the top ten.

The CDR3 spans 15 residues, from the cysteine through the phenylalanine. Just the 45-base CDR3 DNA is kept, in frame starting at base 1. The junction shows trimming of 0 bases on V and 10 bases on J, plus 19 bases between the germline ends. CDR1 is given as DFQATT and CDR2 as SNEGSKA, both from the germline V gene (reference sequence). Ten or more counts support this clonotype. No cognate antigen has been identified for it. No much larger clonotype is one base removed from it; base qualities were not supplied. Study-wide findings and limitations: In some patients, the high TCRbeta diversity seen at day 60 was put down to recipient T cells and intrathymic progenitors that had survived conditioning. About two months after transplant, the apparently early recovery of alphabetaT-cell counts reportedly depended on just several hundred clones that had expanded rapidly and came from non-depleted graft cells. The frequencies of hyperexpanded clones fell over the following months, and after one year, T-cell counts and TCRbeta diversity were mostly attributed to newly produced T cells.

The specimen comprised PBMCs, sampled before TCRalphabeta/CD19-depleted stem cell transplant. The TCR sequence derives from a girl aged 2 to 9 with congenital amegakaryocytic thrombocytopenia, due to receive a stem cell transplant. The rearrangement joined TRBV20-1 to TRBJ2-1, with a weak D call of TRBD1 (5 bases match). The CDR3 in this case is CSAREPLQGSGEQFF. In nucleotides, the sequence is TGCAGTGCTAGAGAACCCCTCCAGGGTTCGGGCGAGCAGTTCTTC.